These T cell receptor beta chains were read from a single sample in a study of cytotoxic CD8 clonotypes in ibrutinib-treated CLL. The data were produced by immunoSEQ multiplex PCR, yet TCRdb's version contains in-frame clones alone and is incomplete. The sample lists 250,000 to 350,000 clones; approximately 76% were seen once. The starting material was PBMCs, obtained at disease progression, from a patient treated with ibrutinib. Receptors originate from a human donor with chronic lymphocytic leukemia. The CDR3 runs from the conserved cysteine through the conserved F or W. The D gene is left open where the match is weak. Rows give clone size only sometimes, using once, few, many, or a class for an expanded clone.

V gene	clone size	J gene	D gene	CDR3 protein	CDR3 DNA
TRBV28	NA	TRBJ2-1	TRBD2	CASSLGSGSTYNEQFF	TGTGCCAGCAGTTTGGGTAGCGGGAGTACCTACAATGAGCAGTTCTTC
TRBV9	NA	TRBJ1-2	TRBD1	CASSVVDRGDGYTF	TGTGCCAGCAGCGTAGTGGACAGGGGGGATGGCTACACCTTC
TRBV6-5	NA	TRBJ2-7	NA	CASSYSQTGGRYEQYF	TGTGCCAGCAGTTACTCGCAGACCGGGGGACGCTACGAGCAGTACTTC
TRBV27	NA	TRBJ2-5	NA	CASSLSREGTQYF	TGTGCCAGCAGTTTATCCCGCGAGGGGACCCAGTACTTC
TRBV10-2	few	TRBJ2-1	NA	CASIGGAIHEQFF	TGCGCCAGCATAGGGGGGGCAATCCATGAGCAGTTCTTC
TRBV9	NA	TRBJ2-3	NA	CASSVDFRIVTQYF	TGTGCCAGCAGCGTAGATTTTAGAATCGTGACGCAGTATTTT
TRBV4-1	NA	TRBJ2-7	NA	CASSQILGTGPYEQYF	TGCGCCAGCAGCCAGATCCTCGGGACGGGCCCCTACGAGCAGTACTTC
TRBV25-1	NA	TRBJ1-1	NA	CASRPVGGTEAFF	TGTGCCAGCAGACCGGTAGGTGGAACTGAAGCTTTCTTT
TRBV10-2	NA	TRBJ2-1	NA	CASSDIAQYNEQFF	TGCGCCAGCAGTGATATAGCCCAATACAATGAGCAGTTCTTC
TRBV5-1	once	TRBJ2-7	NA	CASSFGVGAYEQYF	TGCGCCAGCAGCTTCGGCGTGGGGGCCTACGAGCAGTACTTC
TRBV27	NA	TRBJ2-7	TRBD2	CASSFRRVGLPYEQYF	TGTGCCAGCAGTTTTAGGAGAGTGGGACTACCTTACGAGCAGTACTTC
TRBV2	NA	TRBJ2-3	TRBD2	CASSDPAGASDTQYF	TGTGCCAGCAGTGACCCAGCGGGAGCTTCAGATACGCAGTATTTT
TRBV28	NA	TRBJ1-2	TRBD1	CASSSPQQGALGYTF	TGTGCCAGCAGTAGCCCCCAACAGGGGGCGCTTGGCTACACCTTC
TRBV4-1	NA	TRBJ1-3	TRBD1	CASSQDPDRGPSLSSGNTIYF	TGCGCCAGCAGCCAAGATCCCGACAGGGGGCCAAGCCTGAGCTCTGGAAACACCATATATTTT
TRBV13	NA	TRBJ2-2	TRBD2	CASSLTGGLAPGELFF	TGTGCCAGCAGCTTAACAGGGGGACTAGCGCCCGGGGAGCTGTTTTTT
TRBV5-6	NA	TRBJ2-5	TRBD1	CASKGSTRDREKTQYF	TGTGCCAGCAAAGGCTCGACCCGGGACAGGGAAAAGACCCAGTACTTC
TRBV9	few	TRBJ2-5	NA	CASGPRGGGQETQYF	TGTGCCAGCGGACCCCGGGGCGGAGGCCAAGAGACCCAGTACTTC
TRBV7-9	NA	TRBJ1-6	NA	CASSLAGVYNSPLHF	TGTGCCAGCAGCTTAGCAGGGGTGTATAATTCACCCCTCCACTTT
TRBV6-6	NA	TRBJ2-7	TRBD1	CASSYFTGTGGNEQYF	TGTGCCAGCAGTTACTTCACCGGGACAGGGGGCAACGAGCAGTACTTC
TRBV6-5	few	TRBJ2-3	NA	CASSPNGARDTQYF	TGTGCCAGCAGCCCGAATGGTGCTCGGGATACGCAGTATTTT
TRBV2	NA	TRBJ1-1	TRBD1	CASTDRVNTEAFF	TGTGCCAGCACCGACAGGGTGAACACTGAAGCTTTCTTT
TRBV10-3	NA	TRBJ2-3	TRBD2	CAIILAGHTDTQYF	TGTGCCATCATACTAGCGGGGCACACAGATACGCAGTATTTT